Each of the 19 T cell receptor beta chains below was sequenced from the same sample in a study of shared clonotypes between healthy human individuals. Some clones are missing from TCRdb's copy, which holds only in-frame ones; the method was immunoSEQ multiplex PCR. Of roughly 2.4 million clones detected, about 94% appear once; the ten largest clones hold roughly 0.13%. What was sequenced was naive CD4+ T cells sorted from blood. This sample's subset: CD45RA+ positively selected. These receptors came from a man younger than 35 in good health.

This clone was detected once. The chain joins TRBV2 to TRBJ2-7; D perhaps matches TRBD2 (7 bases). V was cut by 7 bases and J by 3 bases, with 22 bases left in between. There are 16 residues in the CDR3. CDR1 is SNHLY and CDR2 is FYNNEI in the germline V gene. CDR3 residues: CASIPVGGGANYEQYF. The CDR3 DNA reads as TGTGCCAGCATTCCCGTGGGCGGGGGCGCAAACTACGAGCAGTACTTC.

V and J are TRBV4-3 and TRBJ2-5, with D perhaps TRBD1 (5 bases). Germline loops: CDR1 LGHNA, CDR2 YSLEER. Trimming took 0 bases from V and 2 from J, leaving 16 bases between them. The CDR3 contains 17 residues. Here the CDR3 DNA reads TGCGCCAGCAGCCAAGATCTAGGGGCTTCAGAACAAGAGACCCAGTACTTC. Translated: CASSQDLGASEQETQYF.

The V call is TRBV7-2, the J call TRBJ2-1; perhaps D is TRBD1 or TRBD2 (5 bases each). Trimming took off 2 bases at V and 4 bases at J, with 12 bases between the two ends. The germline V gene has CDR1 SGHTA and CDR2 FQGNSA. The CDR3 covers 15 residues. CDR3 residues: CASSLLWGFYNEQFF. CDR3 nucleotides: TGTGCCAGCAGCTTACTTTGGGGGTTTTACAATGAGCAGTTCTTC.

This clone was seen only once. The genes are TRBV11-2 and TRBJ1-1; D possibly corresponds to TRBD1 (5 bases). Germline V gene sequence: CDR1 SGHAT, CDR2 FQNNGV. The CDR3 covers 14 residues. Trimming took 2 bases from V and 4 from J, leaving 11 bases between them. Written as DNA, the CDR3 is TGTGCCAGCAGCTTAAATCAGGGCATCACTGAAGCTTTCTTT. Encoded protein: CASSLNQGITEAFF.

The chain joins TRBV28 to TRBJ2-5; D possibly corresponds to TRBD2 (5 bases). CDR1 and CDR2 (germline): MDHEN, SYDVKM. This CDR3 is 13 amino acids long. Trimming took 6 bases from V and 5 from J, leaving 13 bases between them. CDR3 loop: CASRPGSRETQYF. The CDR3 DNA follows: TGTGCCAGCAGACCGGGGTCTCGGGAGACCCAGTACTTC.

A single count supports this clone. CDR3 DNA sequence: TGCGCCAGCAGTGGGACCCCGGGACAGGGCGTCAATGAGCAGTTCTTC. Residues: CASSGTPGQGVNEQFF. V and J are TRBV10-2 and TRBJ2-1; 9 bases align to TRBD1. V shed 4 bases, J shed 6 bases, and the junction held 10 bases outside the gene matches. In germline, CDR1 is WSHSY, CDR2 SAAADI. The CDR3 is 16 residues long.

This chain connects TRBV5-5 to TRBJ1-5; TRBD1 is a possible D gene (6 bases). CDR1 SGHKS and CDR2 YYEKEE come from the germline V gene (reference sequence). CDR3 length: 14 amino acids. V was clipped by 1 base and J by 4 bases, with 9 bases between them. For the CDR3, the DNA is TGTGCCAGCAGCTTGTCGGGGGCGAATCAGCCCCAGCATTTT. As protein: CASSLSGANQPQHF.

The gene calls are TRBV7-3 and TRBJ2-5, with TRBD2 matching 8 bases. The germline gives CDR1 SGHTA, CDR2 FQGTGA. The junction had 6 bases not matched to a gene; V was cut back by 5 bases and J by 4 bases. The CDR3 is 14 residues long. DNA of the CDR3: TGTGCCAGCAGCCTTAGCGGGGTAGGAGAGACCCAGTACTTC. This sequence encodes CASSLSGVGETQYF.

In DNA, the CDR3 is TGTGCCAGCAGCGTAGTCGGGACAGGAGGGCTTGGCTATGGCTACACCTTC. Amino acids: CASSVVGTGGLGYGYTF. The chain has TRBV9 and TRBJ1-2, with 8 bases lining up with TRBD1. V was clipped by 0 bases and J by 4 bases; unmatched bases: 11. The length of the CDR3 is 17 residues. The germline gives CDR1 SGDLS, CDR2 YYNGEE.

CDR3 nucleotides: TGTGCCTGGCAGGGGAAGGGGATCGCAACTAATGAAAAACTGTTTTTT. This translates into CAWQGKGIATNEKLFF. The chain links TRBV30 to TRBJ1-4; D perhaps matches TRBD1 (6 bases). In germline, CDR1 is GTSNPN, CDR2 SVGIG (reference sequence). The CDR3 has 16 residues. V gave up 5 bases and J gave up 0 bases, with 16 bases separating them.

J is TRBJ2-7 and V is TRBV5-1, with TRBD2 identical over 11 bases. Germline assignment: CDR1 SGHRS and CDR2 YFSETQ. V was pared by 3 bases and J by 2 bases, with 16 bases of the junction left unmatched. This CDR3 region has 19 residues. This chain's CDR3 is CASSWGSGMTSGEAYEQYF. In nucleotides, the CDR3 is TGCGCCAGCAGCTGGGGTTCTGGGATGACTAGCGGGGAAGCCTACGAGCAGTACTTC.

The chain carries TRBV5-5 and TRBJ1-5; 9 positions match TRBD1. This CDR3 has 14 residues. The ends lost 4 bases at V and 7 bases at J; junction bases unmatched: 6. Germline V gene sequence: CDR1 SGHKS, CDR2 YYEKEE (reference sequence). This CDR3 is CASSLGTGSQPQHF. In DNA, the CDR3 is TGTGCCAGCAGCCTGGGGACAGGGTCCCAGCCCCAGCATTTT.

With regard to this clone: The same CDR3 also results from other DNA sequences found in this sample. This sequence joins TRBV5-4 and TRBJ2-1, with TRBD2 matching over 11 bases. The CDR3 is 17 residues long. The ends lost 0 bases at V and 3 bases at J; junction bases unmatched: 5. Germline V gene data show CDR1 as SGHNT and CDR2 as YYREEE (reference sequence). The DNA for the CDR3 is TGTGCCAGCAGCTTGGGGTCTAGCGGGGGGCACTACAATGAGCAGTTCTTC. Protein product: CASSLGSSGGHYNEQFF. The full variable domain, completed using reference TRBV5-4 and TRBJ2-1, is ETGVTQSPTHLIKTRGQQVTLRCSSQSGHNTVSWYQQALGQGPQFIFQYYREEENGRGNFPPRFSGLQFPNYSSELNVNALELDDSALYLCASSLGSSGGHYNEQFFGPGTRLTVL.

The chain recombines TRBV9 with TRBJ2-2, with D unclear. The germline CDR1 and CDR2 sequences are SGDLS and YYNGEE. The germline V and J ends were trimmed by 4 bases and 1 base, with 14 bases remaining between them. This CDR3 has 16 amino acids. CDR3 coding DNA: TGTGCCAGCAGCCACAAAAGAGATGAGAACACCGGGGAGCTGTTTTTT. Translating it yields CASSHKRDENTGELFF.

Points on this clone: Other nucleotide sequences in the sample specify the same CDR3. V and J are TRBV10-1 and TRBJ2-3; the D gene is possibly TRBD1 (6 bases). The germline V and J ends were trimmed by 6 bases and 2 bases, with 9 bases remaining between them. Looked up from germline, CDR1 is WNHNN and CDR2 is SYGVQD (reference sequence). CDR3 length equals 13 residues. The CDR3 DNA sequence: TGCGCCAGCAGCGGACAGTACACAGATACGCAGTATTTT. Its translation is CASSGQYTDTQYF.

The chain uses TRBV5-4 and TRBJ1-3; 7 nucleotides match TRBD1. V was pared by 4 bases and J by 0 bases, with 7 bases of the junction left unmatched. This CDR3 is built from 16 residues. The germline gives CDR1 SGHNT, CDR2 YYREEE (reference sequence). The CDR3 DNA reads as TGTGCCAGCAGCATAGGACAGGCCAACTCTGGAAACACCATATATTTT. Protein product: CASSIGQANSGNTIYF.

The chain uses TRBV28 and TRBJ1-6; D is unclear. V gave up 1 base and J gave up 1 base, with 8 bases separating them. The CDR3 is made up of 16 amino acids. Germline V gene sequence: CDR1 MDHEN, CDR2 SYDVKM. CDR3 region: CASSLFPGSYNSPLHF. CDR3 in DNA: TGTGCCAGCAGTTTATTCCCAGGTTCCTATAATTCACCCCTCCACTTT.

The genes are TRBV7-8 and TRBJ1-1; possible D gene TRBD1, 5 bases. Trimming took 5 bases from V and 5 from J, leaving 9 bases between them. Germline-derived CDR1 and CDR2 are SGHVS and FQNEAQ. This CDR3 is built from 12 residues. CDR3 sequence (DNA): TGTGCCAGCAGCGAACGGGGGACTGAAGCTTTCTTT. This translates into CASSERGTEAFF.

Comments on this clone: The same CDR3 also results from other DNA sequences found in this sample. The gene calls are TRBV7-2 and TRBJ2-7; D is perhaps TRBD2 (5 bases). CDR1 SGHTA and CDR2 FQGNSA come from the germline V gene. Trimming took off 1 base at V and 1 base at J, with 8 bases between the two ends. CDR3 length: 14 residues. The CDR3 nucleotides read TGTGCCAGCAGCTTAGGGCGAGGGTCCTACGAGCAGTACTTC. Protein sequence: CASSLGRGSYEQYF.